This TCR beta chain was sequenced in a study of regulatory T cells in long-lasting Graves disease. Study-level points and caveats: Only a small sample size was used, which may have cut accuracy. Thyroid tissue was not sampled; only peripheral blood was.

Time point indicated: persistent/refractory GD, antithyroid drugs over 5 years with positive TRAb. RNA isolated from PBMCs was used to make the TCR library. Tubes containing EDTA received approximately 9 milliliters of drawn peripheral blood. Arm-PCR of CDR3 regions with iRepertoire HTBI primers generated TCR beta libraries. TCRdb recomputed calls from the multiplex PCR reads with MiXCR, one row per CDR3 protein. The sample yields almost 350,000 distinct CDR3 sequences, roughly a fifth seen once. This clonotype showed up many times. Its target is unknown. The sample here was peripheral blood mononuclear cells (PBMCs), taken when the disease was refractory, from a patient treated with antithyroid drugs. This receptor was identified in a female donor with Graves disease.

CDR3 nucleotides: TGTGCCAGCTCACACTCAAGTACGGCCCTTGGGGAGCAGTACTTC. This sequence encodes CASSHSSTALGEQYF. The chain recombines TRBV18 with TRBJ2-7; D unclear. V was clipped by 4 bases and J by 7 bases, with 20 bases between them. The CDR3 is made up of 15 amino acids. Per germline, CDR1 KGHSH and CDR2 LQKENI.